The 22 T cell receptor beta chains below all came from one sample that was sequenced in a study of glioma-infiltrating T cells. The iRepertoire nested amplicon-rescue multiplex PCR amplified TCR alpha and beta CDR3s from RNA. MiXCR, applied by TCRdb to the multiplex PCR reads, yields one record per CDR3 protein. The table records approximately 120,000 distinct CDR3 sequences, less than 30% of them present only once. Sequencing input: glioma tissue, nonneoplastic brain tissue, or PBMCs (not recorded which). These receptors all come from a human donor with low-grade glioma or glioblastoma, undergoing nonglioma brain surgery, or in good health (not recorded which).

This clonotype was seen repeatedly, ten times or more. This chain links TRBV27 with TRBJ2-7, with D hard to call. Germline V gene sequence: CDR1 MNHEY, CDR2 SMNVEV (reference sequence). V lost 5 bases to trimming and J lost 0 bases, with 11 bases between them. This CDR3 has 14 amino acids. CDR3 in amino acids: CASSPRRNSYEQYF. CDR3 bases: TGTGCCAGCAGTCCCCGACGGAACTCCTACGAGCAGTACTTC.

On this clonotype: The junction departs from the called germline gene at one end, perhaps through a read error. V is TRBV12-5 and J is TRBJ2-4, with 8 bases fitting TRBD1. The CDR3 is 11 residues long. The V gene's germline CDR1 is LGHNT and CDR2 FRNRAP. CDR3 region: CASGEPGQEVF. In nucleotides, the CDR3 is TGTGCTAGTGGTGAACCGGGACAGGAAGTATTC.

This clonotype occurred once. This chain links TRBV29-1 with TRBJ2-4; the match to TRBD1 covers 11 bases. The trim removed 8 bases at V and 2 bases at J, leaving 8 bases unmatched. Germline V gene data show CDR1 as SQVTM and CDR2 as ANQGSEA. CDR3 length: 15 amino acids. CDR3 sequence: CSFAWDRGTKNIQYF. CDR3 in DNA: TGCAGCTTTGCCTGGGACAGGGGGACCAAAAACATTCAGTACTTC.

V is TRBV9 and J is TRBJ2-3; 11 positions match TRBD2. J gave up 4 bases and V 4 bases, and 5 bases lay outside the gene matches. The CDR3 length is 15 residues. The germline V gene has CDR1 SGDLS and CDR2 YYNGEE. The CDR3 DNA is TGTGCCAGCAGCCTACTAGCGGGAGAGGCAGATACGCAGTATTTT. Translation: CASSLLAGEADTQYF.

The table lists this clonotype with many counts. CDR3 amino acids: CASSEYRSGEETQYF. Here the CDR3 DNA reads TGTGCCAGCAGTGAATATCGATCAGGAGAAGAGACCCAGTACTTC. The V call is TRBV25-1, the J call TRBJ2-5; D not certain. The germline CDR1 and CDR2 sequences are MGHDK and SYGVNS. The CDR3 runs to 15 residues. V was pared by 0 bases and J by 3 bases, with 11 bases between.

A remark on this clonotype: Since a much larger clone is just one base distant, this may be a read error. This chain uses TRBV29-1 with TRBJ2-7; 7 positions match TRBD1. The germline V gene has CDR1 SQVTM and CDR2 ANQGSEA. The CDR3 covers 12 residues. The ends lost 4 bases at V and 3 bases at J; junction bases unmatched: 3. The CDR3 loop is CSVGGQFYEQYF. The CDR3 DNA reads as TGCAGCGTTGGGGGACAGTTCTACGAGCAGTACTTC.

The chain couples TRBV12-3 or TRBV12-4 to TRBJ1-5, with D tentatively TRBD1 (5 bases). This CDR3 has 11 residues. V lost 3 bases, J lost 9 bases, and 6 bases lay in between. CDR3 residues: CASSLGGPQHF. The DNA of the CDR3 is TGTGCCAGCAGTTTGGGGGGGCCCCAGCATTTT.

This clonotype was seen at least ten times. This chain uses TRBV2 with TRBJ2-7; D not resolved. Germline V gives CDR1 SNHLY, CDR2 FYNNEI. The CDR3 totals 10 residues. Trimming stripped 5 bases from V and 1 base from J, with 0 bases between. This chain's CDR3 is CASSSYEQYF. The CDR3, as DNA: TGTGCCAGCAGTTCCTACGAGCAGTACTTC.

This clonotype showed up just a few times. The chain combines TRBV29-1 with TRBJ1-1; tentative D call: TRBD1 (5 bases). This CDR3 is built from 13 residues. Trimming took off 2 bases at V and 1 base at J, with 8 bases between the two ends. The germline V gene encodes CDR1 SQVTM and CDR2 ANQGSEA. In DNA form, the CDR3 reads TGCAGCGTTGAAAAGGGGACGAACACTGAAGCTTTCTTT. Its translation: CSVEKGTNTEAFF.

The table lists this clonotype with many counts. CDR3 sequence reads: CASSRRGDPQYF. Written as DNA, the CDR3 is TGTGCCAGCAGTCGCCGGGGCGATCCGCAGTATTTT. This chain connects TRBV6-1 to TRBJ2-3; D assignment may be TRBD1 or TRBD2 (5 bases each). Germline V gives CDR1 MNHNS, CDR2 SASEGT. The CDR3 spans 12 residues. V lost 5 bases and J lost 10, with 13 bases in between.

This clonotype was counted only a few times. The chain employs TRBV11-2 and TRBJ2-5; TRBD2 might be the D (6 bases). V was pared by 2 bases and J by 5 bases, with 12 bases between. CDR3 size: 14 residues. The germline gives CDR1 SGHAT, CDR2 FQNNGV. This CDR3 reads CASSLTGAGETQYF. The CDR3 nucleotides are TGTGCCAGCAGCTTAACGGGAGCGGGTGAGACCCAGTACTTC.

In its sample, this clonotype was seen many times. This chain joins TRBV28 and TRBJ2-2; D may match TRBD1 or TRBD2 (7 bases each). The CDR3 covers 16 residues. The V and J ends lost 6 bases and 5 bases respectively, with 19 bases between them. Germline V gene data show CDR1 as MDHEN and CDR2 as SYDVKM. CDR3 sequence: CASSTPGGGTTGELFF. CDR3 DNA: TGTGCCAGCAGCACTCCAGGGGGAGGGACGACCGGGGAGCTGTTTTTT.

This clonotype came up many times. The chain joins TRBV4-3 to TRBJ2-1, with D tentatively TRBD2 (5 bases). Trimming took off 0 bases at V and 8 bases at J, with 11 bases between the two ends. Germline CDR1 and CDR2: LGHNA and YSLEER. This CDR3 contains 14 residues. CDR3 protein: CASSQDGSEYEQFF. DNA for the CDR3: TGCGCCAGCAGCCAAGATGGTAGCGAGTATGAGCAGTTCTTC.

This clonotype was seen ten or more times. The genes are TRBV6-1 and TRBJ1-1, with D hard to call. Trimming pared 5 bases from V and 6 bases from J, leaving 16 bases between. Germline V gene data show CDR1 as MNHNS and CDR2 as SASEGT. The CDR3 loop spans 14 amino acids. CDR3 nucleotide sequence: TGTGCCAGCAGTCGAGACCCCCTCAGCGCTGAAGCTTTCTTT. Its translation: CASSRDPLSAEAFF.

A remark on this clonotype: This could be a read error, since a much larger clone is one nucleotide away. The V and J genes are TRBV19 and TRBJ1-5, with D uncertain. Looked up from germline, CDR1 is LNHDA and CDR2 is SQIVND (reference sequence). The CDR3 is made up of 13 amino acids. CDR3 DNA: TGTGCCAGTAGTTTCGAAAGCAATAAGCCCCAGCATTTT. Its translation: CASSFESNKPQHF.

In this sample, this clonotype turned up many times. The rearrangement uses TRBV4-1 and TRBJ2-7; D ambiguous. This CDR3 is 16 amino acids long. The germline V and J ends were trimmed by 1 base and 3 bases, with 16 bases remaining between them. CDR1 and CDR2 (germline): MGHRA, YSYEKL. CDR3 in amino acids: CASSQGVGVTVYEQYF. In nucleotides, the CDR3 is TGCGCCAGCAGCCAAGGGGTAGGAGTAACGGTCTACGAGCAGTACTTC.

The chain uses TRBV27 and TRBJ1-1, with D uncertain. Germline-derived CDR1 and CDR2 are MNHEY and SMNVEV (reference sequence). The CDR3 sequence is 13 residues long. The CDR3 DNA is TGTGGCATCAAACGTCAACGGAACACTGAAGCTTTCTTT. Protein sequence: CGIKRQRNTEAFF.

This clonotype was picked up a small number of times. CDR3 DNA: TGTGCCTGCGGGGTGGGACAGAGCTCCTACAATGAGCAGTTCTTC. Its translation: CACGVGQSSYNEQFF. This sequence joins TRBV19 and TRBJ2-1, with D tentatively TRBD1 (7 bases). The CDR3 sequence is 15 residues long. Trimming removed 11 bases from V and 0 bases from J, with 17 bases in between. CDR1 is LNHDA and CDR2 is SQIVND in the germline V gene (reference sequence).

The chain combines TRBV29-1 with TRBJ2-7; 9 bases align to TRBD1. V lost 5 bases and J lost 6; bases outside the gene matches: 14. The CDR3 has 15 residues. The germline gives CDR1 SQVTM, CDR2 ANQGSEA. Written as DNA, the CDR3 is TGCAGCGTTCAATCCGGGACAGGGTCAAGAGGCGAGCAGTACTTC. Protein product: CSVQSGTGSRGEQYF.

This clonotype was seen ten or more times. CDR3 amino acids: CSARDRDFSGTGELFF. The CDR3 DNA follows: TGCAGTGCTAGAGATCGGGATTTTAGCGGGACCGGGGAGCTGTTTTTT. V and J are TRBV20-1 and TRBJ2-2, with 7 bases lining up with TRBD2. This CDR3 is 16 amino acids long. Trimming cost V 0 bases and J 5 bases; bases outside gene matches: 9. Germline assignment: CDR1 DFQATT and CDR2 SNEGSKA (reference sequence).

The rearrangement links TRBV9 to TRBJ2-1, with D perhaps given as TRBD1 or TRBD2 (6 bases each). Trimming shortened V by 0 bases and J by 5 bases, and 12 bases separated the two germline ends. This CDR3 comprises 15 residues. The germline CDR1 and CDR2 sequences are SGDLS and YYNGEE. CDR3 region: CASSVVGGGHNEQFF. In nucleotides, the CDR3 is TGTGCCAGCAGCGTAGTGGGGGGCGGCCACAATGAGCAGTTCTTC.

A few counts support this clonotype. With a much larger clone just one base away, this may be a read error. The V call is TRBV7-9, the J call TRBJ2-7; 7 positions agree with TRBD2. Germline V gene sequence: CDR1 SEHNR, CDR2 FQNEAQ (reference sequence). The CDR3 covers 13 residues. CDR3 loop: CASRLGLAYEQYF. In nucleotides, the CDR3 is TGTGCCAGCCGCTTAGGACTAGCCTACGAGCAGTACTTC.